This paragraph reports one T cell receptor beta chain. Its antigen is unknown. This sample is part of a study of regulatory T cells in long-lasting Graves disease. Notes on the study in general: There were preferences for TRBV28, TRBJ1-2 and TRBJ2-5 in persistent disease.

Time point meaning: newly diagnosed GD, antithyroid drugs for less than 3 months. Making the TCR library involved RNA that had been extracted from PBMCs. Roughly 9.2 milliliters of peripheral blood were drawn into EDTA tubes. With iRepertoire HTBI primers and Arm-PCR of CDR3 regions, TCR beta libraries were built. TCRdb re-derived calls from the multiplex PCR reads in MiXCR, one entry per CDR3 protein. The table has about 350,000 distinct CDR3 sequences, 15% to 20% seen once. Germline trimming cut 3 bases from V and 3 bases from J; bases unmatched to any gene: 11. This CDR3 is 16 amino acids long. These data also formed part of another study, on T cells in Graves' hyperthyroidism and ophthalmopathy. This second study says: Uncontrolled infection, other autoimmune disease, pregnancy and lactation each barred patients from inclusion. First-round RT-PCR of the TCR CDR3 relied on the HTBI primer set.

This chain links TRBV12-3 or TRBV12-4 with TRBJ2-7; 7 bases map to TRBD1. The material sequenced was peripheral blood mononuclear cells (PBMCs), taken at new diagnosis, from a patient treated with antithyroid drugs. This sequence was found in a woman between 18 and 30 years old with Graves disease. CDR3 residues: CASSFYEGTEGYEQYF. CDR3 DNA sequence: TGTGCCAGCAGTTTTTACGAAGGGACAGAAGGCTACGAGCAGTACTTC.